The rows below give T cell receptor beta chains drawn from one sample of a study of blood T cell repertoires in COVID-19. The data were produced by immunoSEQ multiplex PCR, yet TCRdb's version contains in-frame clones alone and is incomplete. The table has 80,000 to 100,000 clones, roughly nine tenths seen once. Specimen: peripheral blood. These receptors all stem from a human donor with active COVID-19. The donor label of this sample is uncertain. Both conserved end residues are part of each CDR3. D genes are given only for firm matches. The size entry is marked missing in some rows and otherwise reads once, few, many or a size class.

V gene: TRBV13; J gene: TRBJ2-3; D gene: .; clone size: .; CDR3 DNA: TGTGCCAGCAGCTTAATAGGGGACACAGATACGCAGTATTTT; CDR3 protein: CASSLIGDTDTQYF
V gene: TRBV5-1; J gene: TRBJ2-3; D gene: TRBD1; clone size: once; CDR3 DNA: TGCGCCAGCAGCGGGACAGGGGTCTCCACAGATACGCAGTATTTT; CDR3 protein: CASSGTGVSTDTQYF
V gene: TRBV9; J gene: TRBJ1-4; D gene: TRBD1; clone size: .; CDR3 DNA: TGTGCCAGCAGCGGAACAGGGGCCGGAGCTGAAAAACTGTTTTTT; CDR3 protein: CASSGTGAGAEKLFF
V gene: TRBV19; J gene: TRBJ1-5; D gene: TRBD1; clone size: .; CDR3 DNA: TGTGCCACCCTTGACTTGGACAGGGAAAGTCAGCCCCAGCATTTT; CDR3 protein: CATLDLDRESQPQHF
V gene: TRBV2; J gene: TRBJ2-5; D gene: TRBD2; clone size: .; CDR3 DNA: TGTGCCAGCAGTGAAGTGGGGGGACTAGCCGAAGAGACCCAGTACTTC; CDR3 protein: CASSEVGGLAEETQYF
V gene: TRBV2; J gene: TRBJ1-2; D gene: .; clone size: .; CDR3 DNA: TGTGCCAGCAGAGAGACGACACTCCATCCTAACTATGGCTACACCTTC; CDR3 protein: CASRETTLHPNYGYTF
V gene: TRBV5-4; J gene: TRBJ2-5; D gene: TRBD1; clone size: .; CDR3 DNA: TGTGCCAGCACCCGAGGGGGCGAGGAGACCCAGTACTTC; CDR3 protein: CASTRGGEETQYF
V gene: TRBV13; J gene: TRBJ2-3; D gene: .; clone size: .; CDR3 DNA: TGTGCCAGCTGCAGGACTTACGATACGCAGTATTTT; CDR3 protein: CASCRTYDTQYF
V gene: TRBV6-5; J gene: TRBJ1-2; D gene: .; clone size: .; CDR3 DNA: TGTGCCAGCAGTTACACCATGGGGAGTCCAAACTATGGCTACACCTTC; CDR3 protein: CASSYTMGSPNYGYTF
V gene: TRBV7-6; J gene: TRBJ2-5; D gene: TRBD1; clone size: .; CDR3 DNA: TGTGCCAGCAGCGCCCGGGACAGGCGAGGGGAGACCCAGTACTTC; CDR3 protein: CASSARDRRGETQYF
V gene: TRBV7-2; J gene: TRBJ2-3; D gene: TRBD1; clone size: .; CDR3 DNA: TGTGCCAGCACACCAGGGGGCCCGTGGGGGACAGATACGCAGTATTTT; CDR3 protein: CASTPGGPWGTDTQYF
V gene: TRBV2; J gene: TRBJ2-5; D gene: .; clone size: .; CDR3 DNA: TGTGCCAGCAGTCCCACCCGAAGACACAGGGAAGAGACCCAGTACTTC; CDR3 protein: CASSPTRRHREETQYF
V gene: TRBV6-4; J gene: TRBJ2-1; D gene: TRBD2; clone size: .; CDR3 DNA: TGTGCCAGCAGTCGCGAGGGACTAGCGGGGGTCGGGGAGCAGTTCTTC; CDR3 protein: CASSREGLAGVGEQFF
V gene: TRBV12-5; J gene: TRBJ2-1; D gene: .; clone size: .; CDR3 DNA: TGTGCTAGTGGCGCTACAGATGAGCAGTTCTTC; CDR3 protein: CASGATDEQFF
V gene: TRBV12-3/TRBV12-4; J gene: TRBJ2-7; D gene: TRBD1; clone size: once; CDR3 DNA: TGTGCCAGCAGTTTCTCCAGGGGGTACGAGCAGTACTTC; CDR3 protein: CASSFSRGYEQYF
V gene: TRBV7-8; J gene: TRBJ1-1; D gene: .; clone size: .; CDR3 DNA: TGTGCCAGCAGCTCTTTTACCGGGACAATAAACACTGAAGCTTTCTTT; CDR3 protein: CASSSFTGTINTEAFF
V gene: TRBV29-1; J gene: TRBJ1-3; D gene: .; clone size: few; CDR3 DNA: TGCAGCGTTGCGTTCATAGGGAGTAACTCTGGAAACACCATATATTTT; CDR3 protein: CSVAFIGSNSGNTIYF
V gene: TRBV2; J gene: TRBJ1-5; D gene: .; clone size: .; CDR3 DNA: TGTGCCAGCACCCCAGGGGACGGCAATCAGCCCCAGCATTTT; CDR3 protein: CASTPGDGNQPQHF
V gene: TRBV5-5; J gene: TRBJ2-7; D gene: .; clone size: .; CDR3 DNA: TGTGCCAGCACCCCAGGGCTTGGCTACGAGCAGTACTTC; CDR3 protein: CASTPGLGYEQYF
V gene: TRBV19; J gene: TRBJ1-2; D gene: .; clone size: few; CDR3 DNA: TGTGCCAGTAGTATTCGGGGAGACTATGGCTACACCTTC; CDR3 protein: CASSIRGDYGYTF
V gene: TRBV19; J gene: TRBJ1-5; D gene: .; clone size: few; CDR3 DNA: TGTGCCAGTAGTATCAGGGAGGGGCAGCCCCAGCATTTT; CDR3 protein: CASSIREGQPQHF
V gene: TRBV7-8; J gene: TRBJ2-3; D gene: .; clone size: .; CDR3 DNA: TGTGCCAGCAGCCCCGGGACTTCCACAGATACGCAGTATTTT; CDR3 protein: CASSPGTSTDTQYF
V gene: TRBV11-2; J gene: TRBJ2-7; D gene: TRBD2; clone size: few; CDR3 DNA: TGTGCCAGCAGTCTACGGGGGGGTGCAGAGTACGAGCAGTACTTC; CDR3 protein: CASSLRGGAEYEQYF
V gene: TRBV5-4; J gene: TRBJ2-5; D gene: TRBD2; clone size: .; CDR3 DNA: TGTGCCAGCAGCCGGACTAGCGGGGGGGAGACCCAGTACTTC; CDR3 protein: CASSRTSGGETQYF
V gene: TRBV19; J gene: TRBJ2-7; D gene: TRBD1; clone size: .; CDR3 DNA: TGTGCCAGTAGTATATTCGGAAGGGGGCCCTACGAGCAGTACTTC; CDR3 protein: CASSIFGRGPYEQYF
V gene: TRBV7-3; J gene: TRBJ2-3; D gene: TRBD2; clone size: .; CDR3 DNA: TGTGCCAGCAGCTTAAGGACTAGCGGGGCCGATACGCAGTATTTT; CDR3 protein: CASSLRTSGADTQYF
V gene: TRBV2; J gene: TRBJ1-6; D gene: TRBD1; clone size: .; CDR3 DNA: TGTGCCAGCAGGACAGGGATGCAAGATTCACCCCTCCACTTT; CDR3 protein: CASRTGMQDSPLHF